Listed below are T cell receptor beta chains from one sample, sequenced in a study of blood T cell repertoires in COVID-19. Sequenced by immunoSEQ multiplex PCR; TCRdb stores in-frame clones only, minus some. This table holds roughly 67,000 clones, about 86% found once. The sequenced sample consisted of peripheral blood. Receptors originate from a middle-aged man with acute or convalescent COVID-19. The CDR3 runs from the conserved cysteine through the conserved F or W. The D gene is left open where the match is weak. Some rows mark clone size as missing; the rest say once, few, many or name a class of expanded clone.

>TRBJ2-5|NA|TRBV5-4|13|NA
CASSFGVRETQYF
TGTGCCAGCAGCTTCGGGGTTAGAGAGACCCAGTACTTC
>TRBJ1-3|TRBD1|TRBV27|16|NA
CASRDGTANSGNTIYF
TGTGCCAGCAGAGACGGGACAGCCAACTCTGGAAACACCATATATTTT
>TRBJ1-1|NA|TRBV6-4|14|NA
CASSAQGGFTEAFF
TGTGCCAGCAGTGCCCAGGGAGGGTTCACTGAAGCTTTCTTT
>TRBJ2-1|NA|TRBV11-2|16|NA
CASSLFGQANSNEQFF
TGTGCCAGCAGCTTATTTGGCCAGGCAAACTCCAATGAGCAGTTCTTC
>TRBJ1-4|NA|TRBV21-1|13|NA
CASTGATNEKLFF
TGTGCCAGCACAGGGGCAACCAATGAAAAACTGTTTTTT
>TRBJ1-1|NA|TRBV10-3|12|NA
CAISVSDTEAFF
TGTGCCATATCTGTCTCGGACACTGAAGCTTTCTTT
>TRBJ2-7|NA|TRBV30|14|few
CAWQTGGDQYEQYF
TGTGCCTGGCAGACCGGAGGAGACCAGTACGAGCAGTACTTC
>TRBJ2-1|TRBD2|TRBV6-1|19|NA
CASSEARTSGSSAYNEQFF
TGTGCCAGCAGTGAAGCGCGGACTAGCGGGAGTAGCGCCTACAATGAGCAGTTCTTC
>TRBJ1-1|TRBD1|TRBV12-3/TRBV12-4|13|few
CASSKAGQGMAFF
TGTGCCAGCAGTAAGGCGGGACAGGGCATGGCTTTCTTT
>TRBJ2-5|NA|TRBV6-5|13|NA
CASQRENKETQYF
TGTGCCAGCCAGCGAGAGAATAAAGAGACCCAGTACTTC
>TRBJ2-1|NA|TRBV29-1|11|NA
CSVVEVGEQFF
TGCAGCGTTGTGGAGGTTGGTGAGCAGTTCTTC
>TRBJ2-1|TRBD2|TRBV5-4|16|NA
CASSAAGLAIYNEQFF
TGTGCCAGCAGCGCTGCGGGACTAGCGATTTACAATGAGCAGTTCTTC
>TRBJ2-3|TRBD2|TRBV27|19|once
CASSFYSGASGTSTDTQYF
TGTGCCAGCAGTTTCTATAGTGGGGCTAGCGGCACTAGCACAGATACGCAGTATTTT
>TRBJ2-6|NA|TRBV3-1/TRBV3-2|16|NA
CASSHWLSAGANVLTF
TGTGCCAGCAGCCACTGGTTGTCCGCGGGGGCCAACGTCCTGACTTTC
>TRBJ1-5|NA|TRBV2|13|once
CASRAGLGQPQHF
TGTGCCAGCAGGGCGGGGCTAGGTCAGCCCCAGCATTTT
>TRBJ1-2|TRBD1|TRBV5-8|14|NA
CASSSTGVGYGYTF
TGTGCCAGCAGCTCGACAGGGGTGGGCTATGGCTACACCTTC
>TRBJ2-5|TRBD1|TRBV5-1|14|NA
CASSRTGPQETQYF
TGCGCCAGCAGCCGGACAGGGCCCCAAGAGACCCAGTACTTC
>TRBJ2-3|NA|TRBV11-1|13|NA
CASSLSTEDTQYF
TGTGCCAGCAGCTTGTCGACGGAGGATACGCAGTATTTT
>TRBJ1-5|NA|TRBV13|14|NA
CASSAGARNQPQHF
TGTGCCAGCAGTGCGGGGGCGCGAAATCAGCCCCAGCATTTT
>TRBJ1-3|NA|TRBV6-5|12|NA
CASRDSGNTIYF
TGTGCCAGCCGCGATTCTGGAAACACCATATATTTT
>TRBJ2-5|TRBD1|TRBV5-1|17|NA
CASSLERTGHPQETQYF
TGCGCCAGCAGCTTGGAGAGGACAGGGCATCCGCAAGAGACCCAGTACTTC
>TRBJ2-3|NA|TRBV28|15|NA
CASSLLSSDTDTQYF
TGTGCCAGCAGCTTGCTCTCTAGCGACACAGATACGCAGTATTTT
>TRBJ1-2|TRBD1|TRBV15|14|NA
CATSRGQGADGYTF
TGTGCCACCAGCAGGGGACAGGGGGCGGATGGCTACACCTTC
>TRBJ1-5|TRBD1|TRBV27|15|NA
CASSSTGWKDQPQHF
TGTGCCAGCAGTTCGACAGGGTGGAAAGATCAGCCCCAGCATTTT
>TRBJ2-5|TRBD2|TRBV7-2|16|NA
CASSSTPTSRQETQYF
TGTGCCAGCAGCTCAACACCGACTAGCCGCCAAGAGACCCAGTACTTC
>TRBJ2-2|TRBD1|TRBV14|16|NA
CASSQDLRQGNGELFF
TGTGCCAGCAGCCAAGACCTAAGACAGGGGAACGGGGAGCTGTTTTTT
>TRBJ2-1|TRBD2|TRBV27|19|few
CASSSPMTSGGLFYNEQFF
TGTGCCAGCAGTTCCCCAATGACTAGCGGGGGGCTTTTTTACAATGAGCAGTTCTTC
>TRBJ2-7|NA|TRBV9|15|once
CASSVGDTHTYEQYF
TGTGCCAGCAGCGTAGGGGACACCCACACCTACGAGCAGTACTTC
>TRBJ1-2|NA|TRBV14|17|NA
CASSQSGGLGVDYGYTF
TGTGCCAGCAGCCAAAGCGGGGGGCTGGGGGTGGACTATGGCTACACCTTC
>TRBJ2-2|NA|TRBV6-1|17|NA
CASSEFPAGSDTGELFF
TGTGCCAGCAGTGAGTTTCCCGCGGGGTCGGACACCGGGGAGCTGTTTTTT
>TRBJ2-1|TRBD2|TRBV24-1|15|NA
CATSDPGGSGNEQFF
TGTGCCACCAGTGATCCCGGGGGTAGCGGGAATGAGCAGTTCTTC
>TRBJ2-1|TRBD2|TRBV6-4|17|NA
CASSEGGTSAPVNEQFF
TGTGCCAGCAGTGAAGGGGGGACTAGCGCGCCGGTCAATGAGCAGTTCTTC
>TRBJ1-2|TRBD1|TRBV5-1|15|NA
CASSWGQGTNYGYTF
TGCGCCAGCAGCTGGGGACAGGGCACTAACTATGGCTACACCTTC
>TRBJ1-1|TRBD1|TRBV14|15|NA
CASSQLQGISTEAFF
TGTGCCAGCAGCCAGTTACAGGGGATATCCACTGAAGCTTTCTTT
>TRBJ1-1|NA|TRBV19|15|NA
CASSPPGGWRRQAFF
TGTGCCAGTAGTCCCCCGGGTGGGTGGAGGAGGCAAGCTTTCTTT
>TRBJ2-7|NA|TRBV6-5|12|NA
CASRGTFYEQYF
TGTGCCAGCAGAGGGACATTCTACGAGCAGTACTTC
>TRBJ1-2|TRBD1|TRBV7-9|16|NA
CASSTHDRASNYGYTF
TGTGCCAGCAGCACCCACGACAGGGCCTCAAACTATGGCTACACCTTC
>TRBJ2-7|TRBD2|TRBV19|15|NA
CASSNPRTSVYEQYF
TGTGCCAGTAGTAACCCCAGGACTAGCGTTTACGAGCAGTACTTC
>TRBJ1-6|TRBD1|TRBV5-6|15|NA
CASSLLGRGDSPLHF
TGTGCCAGCAGCTTACTGGGCAGGGGGGATTCACCCCTCCACTTT
>TRBJ2-1|TRBD1|TRBV9|15|NA
CASSWTGIGYNEQFF
TGTGCCAGCAGTTGGACAGGGATCGGCTACAATGAGCAGTTCTTC
>TRBJ1-1|NA|TRBV27|14|NA
CASSFGGRNTEAFF
TGTGCCAGCAGTTTTGGAGGTAGGAACACTGAAGCTTTCTTT
>TRBJ1-1|TRBD1|TRBV3-1/TRBV3-2|14|NA
CASSQGTGGEEAFF
TGTGCCAGCAGCCAAGGGACAGGGGGAGAGGAAGCTTTCTTT
>TRBJ1-1|NA|TRBV28|11|NA
CASSSNTEAFF
TGTGCCAGCAGTTCAAACACTGAAGCTTTCTTT